A selection of T cell receptor beta chains follows, all from one sample in a study of T cells expressing NK-cell markers. TCRdb reanalyzed the 5' RACE reads, giving one entry per CDR3 protein sequence and no DNA. Its listing shows 150,000 or so distinct CDR3 sequences. The sequenced sample was blood T cells: a sorted CD56 or NKG2C T cell subset, CD4+ or CD8+ T cells, or bulk PBMC T cells (not recorded which). The receptor set was obtained from a woman aged 50 to 60 in good health. Both conserved end residues are part of each CDR3.

J gene: TRBJ1-6; V gene: TRBV5-5; CDR3 protein: CASSRGDAARNSPLHF
J gene: TRBJ2-7; V gene: TRBV6-6; CDR3 protein: CASSYVSSYEQYF
J gene: TRBJ2-5; V gene: TRBV18; CDR3 protein: CASSPAFDPSQETQYF
J gene: TRBJ1-1; V gene: TRBV5-1; CDR3 protein: CASSWDRNTEAFF
J gene: TRBJ2-5; V gene: TRBV5-6; CDR3 protein: CASRARDGPYQETQYF
J gene: TRBJ2-1; V gene: TRBV24-1; CDR3 protein: CATSDLRGQGYNEQFF
J gene: TRBJ2-3; V gene: TRBV4-1; CDR3 protein: CASSQEISGMADTQYF
J gene: TRBJ2-1; V gene: TRBV20-1; CDR3 protein: CSATPGQGLNEQFF
J gene: TRBJ2-5; V gene: TRBV12-3/TRBV12-4; CDR3 protein: CASSWNAPETQYF
J gene: TRBJ2-5; V gene: TRBV4-1; CDR3 protein: CASSAGETQYF
J gene: TRBJ2-7; V gene: TRBV7-8; CDR3 protein: CASSPQTVFYEQYF
J gene: TRBJ2-1; V gene: TRBV6-5; CDR3 protein: CASGINPGEFF
J gene: TRBJ2-5; V gene: TRBV4-1; CDR3 protein: CASSPTVQETQYF
J gene: TRBJ2-3; V gene: TRBV29-1; CDR3 protein: CSVEVGTGDPPDTQYF
J gene: TRBJ2-1; V gene: TRBV12-3/TRBV12-4; CDR3 protein: CASNPTGGLGNEQFF
J gene: TRBJ2-2; V gene: TRBV30; CDR3 protein: CAWSADTGELFF
J gene: TRBJ2-7; V gene: TRBV20-1; CDR3 protein: CSARDTLAGGPYEQYF
J gene: TRBJ2-1; V gene: TRBV24-1; CDR3 protein: CATSAAGADNEQFF
J gene: TRBJ1-1; V gene: TRBV25-1; CDR3 protein: CASGQGATEAFF
J gene: TRBJ2-3; V gene: TRBV24-1; CDR3 protein: CATSNLQPDTQYF
J gene: TRBJ2-3; V gene: TRBV6-5; CDR3 protein: CASSYIAGGRDTQYF
J gene: TRBJ2-1; V gene: TRBV12-3/TRBV12-4; CDR3 protein: CATKTGGPRNEQFF
J gene: TRBJ1-6; V gene: TRBV27; CDR3 protein: CASSLSVGGAWAPLHF